These 18 T cell receptor beta chains were sequenced from one sample in a study of T-cell reconstitution after alpha-beta-depleted transplantation in children. Molecular barcoding with unique molecular identifiers was used for the TCRbeta library. TCRdb reprocessed the PCR reads with MiXCR, giving one entry per CDR3 protein. Found here are approximately 190,000 distinct CDR3 sequences, 7% to 9% of them singletons; the top ten hold 35% to 40%. Here the sequenced sample was PBMCs, mostly from graft donor cells, taken 360 days after TCRalphabeta/CD19-depleted stem cell transplant. Every receptor here comes from a male patient aged 2 to 9 who had a stem cell transplant for acute myeloid leukemia, so the T cells may come from the graft donor.

This clonotype has ten or more counts. The rearrangement uses TRBV7-6 and TRBJ2-5; TRBD2 might be the D (7 bases). Germline loops: CDR1 SGHVS, CDR2 FNYEAQ. The length of the CDR3 is 15 residues. V dropped 2 bases and J dropped 4 bases, with 14 bases sitting between them. Here the CDR3 DNA reads TGTGCCAGCAGCTTAAATGCGGGGGCTGTAGAGACCCAGTACTTC. It yields the protein CASSLNAGAVETQYF.

This clonotype showed up many times. This sequence joins TRBV9 and TRBJ2-3; D gene ambiguous. CDR1 and CDR2 from the germline V gene are SGDLS and YYNGEE. Trimming pared 3 bases from V and 6 bases from J, leaving 11 bases between. The CDR3 has 13 residues. CDR3 residues: CASSGLAQDTQYF. The CDR3 DNA reads TGTGCCAGCAGCGGACTCGCTCAGGATACGCAGTATTTT.

This clonotype has more than one count but fewer than ten. The chain carries TRBV28 and TRBJ2-3; TRBD1 might be the D (6 bases). The V and J ends lost 8 bases and 10 bases respectively, with 19 bases between them. The CDR3 is made up of 13 amino acids. CDR1 is MDHEN, CDR2 SYDVKM, per germline. The CDR3 here is CASGSGGRQAQYF. In DNA, the CDR3 is TGTGCCAGCGGATCTGGAGGAAGACAGGCGCAGTATTTT.

This clonotype has at least ten counts. V and J are TRBV18 and TRBJ1-2; TRBD1 matches at 10 bases. The J segment lost 6 bases and the V segment lost 3 bases, leaving 4 bases of the junction unmatched. The germline V gene has CDR1 KGHSH and CDR2 LQKENI. CDR3 length: 14 amino acids. The chain's CDR3 is CASSPGQGRHGYTF. The CDR3 nucleotides read TGTGCCAGCTCACCGGGACAGGGGAGGCATGGCTACACCTTC. The variable domain in full, with the rest retrieved from reference TRBV18 and TRBJ1-2, is NAGVMQNPRHLVRRRGQEARLRCSPMKGHSHVYWYRQLPEEGLKFMVYLQKENIIDESGMPKERFSAEFPKEGPSILRIQQVVRGDSAAYFCASSPGQGRHGYTFGSGTRLTVV.

This clonotype is a singleton in its sample. Possible read error: a much larger clone is one base away. The rearrangement joins TRBV10-3 to TRBJ2-5, with D tentatively TRBD2 (6 bases). Looked up from germline, CDR1 is ENHRY and CDR2 is SYGVKD. The length of the CDR3 is 11 residues. With 7 bases removed from V and 4 bases from J, the gap between germline ends came to 7 bases. The CDR3 sequence: CAIKAGETQYF. CDR3 DNA: TGTGCCATCAAAGCGGGAGAGACCCAGTACTTC.

This clonotype was seen a few times. The CDR3 DNA reads as TGTGCCAGCTCACCAGGGGCAGGGAGCTATGGCTACACCTTC. Translated: CASSPGAGSYGYTF. This sequence joins TRBV18 and TRBJ1-2; a possible D gene is TRBD1 (5 bases). The V end lost 2 bases, the J end lost 4 bases, and 11 bases lay between the germline ends. CDR1 KGHSH and CDR2 LQKENI come from the germline V gene. The CDR3 extends over 14 amino acids.

This clonotype occurred many times. The CDR3 sequence: CASSPGYNTGELFF. Written as DNA, the CDR3 is TGTGCCAGCAGCCCTGGGTACAATACGGGGGAGCTGTTTTTT. The chain links TRBV7-3 to TRBJ2-2; D is unresolved. Per germline, CDR1 SGHTA and CDR2 FQGTGA. V lost 5 bases to trimming and J lost 8 bases, with 15 bases between them. The CDR3 length is 14 residues.

Ten or more counts support this clonotype. This chain links TRBV28 with TRBJ2-4; 10 bases agree with TRBD2. The CDR3 is 15 residues long. Trimming removed 8 bases from V and 3 bases from J; junction bases left unmatched: 7. Germline V gene lookup returns CDR1 MDHEN and CDR2 SYDVKM. Here the CDR3 reads CASQTSGALKNIQYF. Written as DNA, the CDR3 is TGTGCCAGCCAAACTAGCGGGGCCCTCAAAAACATTCAGTACTTC.

In this sample, this clonotype turned up many times. The gene calls are TRBV12-3 or TRBV12-4 and TRBJ1-5; TRBD1 is a possible D gene (5 bases). The CDR3 totals 17 residues. Trimming removed 7 bases at V and 0 bases at J, with 19 bases between. The CDR3 spells CASTLSERGYSNQPQHF. In nucleotides, the CDR3 is TGTGCCAGCACACTTTCCGAGAGGGGTTATAGCAATCAGCCCCAGCATTTT.

This clonotype has a handful of counts. This chain connects TRBV5-6 to TRBJ2-2; the D is unclear. Germline CDR1 reads SGHDT; CDR2 reads YYEEEE. CDR3 size: 15 residues. V was cut by 0 bases and J by 3 bases, with 9 bases left in between. The CDR3 region is CASSLARLDTGELFF. As DNA, the CDR3 is TGTGCCAGCAGCTTGGCCCGACTGGACACCGGGGAGCTGTTTTTT.

This clonotype was observed many times. In nucleotides, the CDR3 is TGTGCCAGCAAGAAGGGGACTAGCGGAGGGGACTCCTACAATGAGCAGTTCTTC. It specifies CASKKGTSGGDSYNEQFF. This chain connects TRBV2 to TRBJ2-1, with 11 bases matching TRBD2. Germline assignment: CDR1 SNHLY and CDR2 FYNNEI. The CDR3 has 18 amino acids. V was pared by 7 bases and J by 0 bases, with 11 bases of the junction left unmatched. Complete variable domain (other parts from reference TRBV2 and TRBJ2-1): EPEVTQTPSHQVTQMGQEVILRCVPISNHLYFYWYRQILGQKVEFLVSFYNNEISEKSEIFDDQFSVERPDGSNFTLKIRSTKLEDSAMYFCASKKGTSGGDSYNEQFFGPGTRLTVL.

This clonotype was recorded at least ten times. One junction end does not reproduce the germline sequence, and a read error may be involved. The chain recombines TRBV5-1 with TRBJ2-7; 10 bases align to TRBD1. CDR1 SGHRS and CDR2 YFSETQ come from the germline V gene. This CDR3 is built from 14 residues. The CDR3 region is CASSLGQGPYEQYF. The CDR3 nucleotides read TGTGCCAGCAGTTTGGGACAGGGGCCCTACGAGCAGTACTTC.

The CDR3 sequence: CASSLFVSGQGVQPQHF. The CDR3 coding sequence is TGTGCCAGCAGTTTATTCGTGAGTGGACAGGGGGTTCAGCCCCAGCATTTT. This rearrangement joins TRBV12-3 or TRBV12-4 to TRBJ1-5, with 10 positions matching TRBD1. This CDR3 spans 17 amino acids. V was clipped by 2 bases and J by 6 bases; unmatched bases: 10.

This clonotype was seen ten or more times. V usage is TRBV5-6 and J usage is TRBJ1-4; 10 bases map to TRBD1. CDR1 is SGHDT and CDR2 is YYEEEE in the germline V gene. The junction had 4 bases not matched to a gene; V was cut back by 4 bases and J by 7 bases. CDR3 length equals 14 residues. The CDR3 region is CASSVGTGVEKLFF. CDR3 coding DNA: TGTGCCAGCAGCGTCGGGACAGGGGTTGAAAAACTGTTTTTT.

This clonotype occurred a few times. The genes are TRBV12-3 or TRBV12-4 and TRBJ2-2, with 8 positions matching TRBD1. The CDR3 runs to 15 residues. V lost 6 bases to trimming and J lost 6 bases; unmatched junction nucleotides: 9. CDR3 nucleotide sequence: TGTGCCAGCAGCCTTTGGGGACAGGTGTCCGGGGAGCTGTTTTTT. As protein: CASSLWGQVSGELFF.

This clonotype was recorded at least ten times. J is TRBJ2-2 and V is TRBV20-1, with a possible D match to TRBD2 (5 bases). Germline loops: CDR1 DFQATT, CDR2 SNEGSKA (reference sequence). V lost 3 bases to trimming and J lost 5 bases, with 22 bases between them. This CDR3 has 17 amino acids. The CDR3 region has the DNA TGCAGTGCTAGTTGGGGAAGGCGGGCAATGGGGACCGGGGAGCTGTTTTTT. Translating it yields CSASWGRRAMGTGELFF.

This clonotype was counted between two and nine times. The chain is built from TRBV7-9 and TRBJ1-4, with TRBD1 as a possible D gene (5 bases). The CDR3 is 14 residues long. Trimming cost V 5 bases and J 4 bases, with 11 bases left between them. From germline, CDR1 is SEHNR and CDR2 FQNEAQ (reference sequence). CDR3: CASSPGRNNEKLFF. CDR3 nucleotide sequence: TGTGCCAGCAGCCCGGGACGGAATAATGAAAAACTGTTTTTT.

This clonotype was picked up a small number of times. The chain carries TRBV5-1 and TRBJ2-3; possible D gene TRBD2, 6 bases. V shed 2 bases and J shed 0 bases, with 10 bases lying between them. From germline, CDR1 is SGHRS and CDR2 YFSETQ. This CDR3 comprises 15 residues. CDR3 DNA: TGCGCCAGCAGCTTTGCACGGGGGAGCACAGATACGCAGTATTTT. It translates to CASSFARGSTDTQYF.